This section outlines one TCR beta chain sequence together with its context. The antigen this receptor binds is unknown. Base qualities are not at hand, and no much larger clone is one base apart. This record belongs to a study of blood T cell repertoires in COVID-19 (dated by TCRdb to the early 2020s). Background on the whole study: Samples from collaborators originated in the United States, Italy and Spain and spanned both the acute and convalescent phases of COVID-19. The prospective study material was composed of cDNA or gDNA derived from T cells, B-cell-depleted T cells, or PBMCs. The dataset comprised deeply sampled blood TCRbeta repertoires from subjects exposed to, actively infected with, or recovered from COVID-19. The repertoires were made available in a free public database intended to serve as a resource for research on the immune response to SARS-CoV-2. Samples were obtained from the ongoing ImmuneRACE study (first 160 participants) and from over 1,000 subjects provided by 6 global collaborators. Sample metadata almost always included a de-identified subject ID, COVID-19 status, age in years and sex. Where available, HLA class I and class II types were taken from metadata supplied by the sample provider and were not determined by assay-based typing. The paper as a whole reports these results and caveats: How much clinical and demographic metadata was included differed by source and by participant, and the metadata was provided uncurated.

The immunoSEQ Assay, a bias-controlled multiplex PCR, was used to amplify TCRbeta CDR3 regions from genomic DNA. In the original analysis: The number of nucleated cells in each sample was estimated by amplification of reference gene primers within the assay. To quantify the absolute abundance of each unique TCRbeta CDR3 rearrangement, sequence reads were collapsed and filtered. Productive Simpson clonality was computed per sample as the square root of Simpson's diversity index over productive rearrangements. Entries here come from immuneACCESS through TCRdb and include only in-frame sequences with V and J called. Some clones fail to appear in such tables; in the studies checked, an unresolved V gene covers under half of the shortfall, and the cause of the remainder is unknown. D and trimming were read from the DNA, whereas the V and J calls and clone size are those reported in that table. This sample is represented by tens of thousands of clones; about 87% of them were singletons. Together, the top ten hold 5.8% of the sample.

Whole blood was collected in K2EDTA tubes by collaborating institutions according to the institutions' own protocols. For TCRbeta analysis, collaborator samples were shipped as frozen whole blood, as isolated PBMCs, or as DNA extracted from either sample type. For CDR1 and CDR2, the germline V gene lists SGHTS and YDEGEE. From cysteine to phenylalanine, the CDR3 is 13 amino acids long. The retained sequence is limited to the CDR3, 39 bases, with the frame set at the first base. V is reduced by 2 bases and J by 4 bases, leaving a spacing of 10 bases between them. The receptor comes from a man aged 50 or older with active COVID-19. In this chain, TRBV5-8 is recombined with TRBJ2-7; a tentative D call is TRBD1 (6 bases match). The sequencing input was peripheral blood. The CDR3 corresponds to CASSFGQPYEQYF. The bases read TGTGCCAGCAGCTTCGGACAGCCATACGAGCAGTACTTC.